One sample yielded the 4 T cell receptor beta chains listed below, sequenced in a study of blood T cells in healthy people across ages. A second PCR of roughly 7 to 11 cycles used a sample-barcoded 5' primer and a J-beta primer mix. TCRdb re-called the 5' RACE reads with MiXCR, one entry per CDR3 protein. The table has just over 800,000 distinct CDR3 sequences, roughly 60% seen once. The sequenced sample consisted of blood. The receptor source for this set is a man aged 25 to 40 in good health.

This clonotype has more than one count but fewer than ten. This sequence joins TRBV7-9 and TRBJ2-7; 9 bases fit TRBD1. The ends lost 3 bases at V and 6 bases at J; junction bases unmatched: 6. Germline V gene sequence: CDR1 SEHNR, CDR2 FQNEAQ (reference sequence). The CDR3 sequence is 14 residues long. CDR3 coding DNA: TGTGCCAGCAGCTTGACAGGGGGTGAGGGCGAGCAGTACTTC. Translation gives CASSLTGGEGEQYF. Together with reference TRBV7-9 and TRBJ2-7, the CDR3 gives the full variable domain: DTGVSQNPRHKITKRGQNVTFRCDPISEHNRLYWYRQTLGQGPEFLTYFQNEAQLEKSRLLSDRFSAERPKGSFSTLEIQRTEQGDSAMYLCASSLTGGEGEQYFGPGTRLTVT.

As to this clonotype: Germline and junction disagree at one end, which may indicate a read error. In nucleotides, the CDR3 is TGTGCCAGCAGTCACTCCGGGATCTACAATGAGCAGTTCTTC. The encoded protein is CASSHSGIYNEQFF. V is TRBV6-5 and J is TRBJ2-1; a possible D gene is TRBD2 (5 bases). Germline CDR1 MNHEY, CDR2 SVGAGI. The CDR3 covers 14 residues.

Regarding this clonotype: One end of the junction varies from germline; a read error may be responsible. The rearrangement uses TRBV12-3 or TRBV12-4 and TRBJ1-2; TRBD1 matches at 7 bases. The CDR3 runs 14 residues. The CDR3 region has the DNA TGTGCCAGCGGTTTAGTCGGGACAGTATATGGCTACACCTTC. The encoded protein is CASGLVGTVYGYTF.

The chain is built from TRBV6-6 and TRBJ2-1; no reliable D call. V was shortened by 5 bases and J by 10 bases, with 9 bases between the two germline ends. Germline V gene data show CDR1 as MNHNY and CDR2 as SVGAGI (reference sequence). The CDR3 consists of 11 residues. The CDR3 bases are TGTGCCAGCAGTACCGCCCCAGAGCAGTTCTTC. This encodes CASSTAPEQFF.